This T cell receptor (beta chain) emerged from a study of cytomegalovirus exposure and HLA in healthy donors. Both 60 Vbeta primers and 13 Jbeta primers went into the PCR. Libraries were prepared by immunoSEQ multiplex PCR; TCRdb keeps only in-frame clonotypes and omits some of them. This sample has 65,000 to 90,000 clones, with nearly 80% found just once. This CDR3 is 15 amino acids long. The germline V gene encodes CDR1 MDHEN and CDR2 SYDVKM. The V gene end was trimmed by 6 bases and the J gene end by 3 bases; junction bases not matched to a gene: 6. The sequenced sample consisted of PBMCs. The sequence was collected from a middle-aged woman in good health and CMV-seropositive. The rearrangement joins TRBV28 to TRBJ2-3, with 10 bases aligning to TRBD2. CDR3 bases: TGTGCCAGCAGCAGGAGCGGGGGGGCAACAGATACGCAGTATTTT. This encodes CASSRSGGATDTQYF. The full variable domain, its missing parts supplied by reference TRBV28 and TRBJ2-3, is DVKVTQSSRYLVKRTGEKVFLECVQDMDHENMFWYRQDPGLGLRLIYFSYDVKMKEKGDIPEGYSVSREKKERFSLILESASTNQTSMYLCASSRSGGATDTQYFGPGTRLTVL.